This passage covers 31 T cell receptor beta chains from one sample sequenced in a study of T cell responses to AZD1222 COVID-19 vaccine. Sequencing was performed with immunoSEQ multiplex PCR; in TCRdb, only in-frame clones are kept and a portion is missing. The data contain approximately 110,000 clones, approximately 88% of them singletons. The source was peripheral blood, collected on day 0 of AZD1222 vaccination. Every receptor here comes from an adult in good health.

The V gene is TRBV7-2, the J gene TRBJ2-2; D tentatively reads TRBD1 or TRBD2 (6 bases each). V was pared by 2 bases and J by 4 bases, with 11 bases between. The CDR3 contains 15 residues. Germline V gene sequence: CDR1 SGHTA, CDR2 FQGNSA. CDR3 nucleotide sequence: TGTGCCAGCAGCTTAAGGGGGGCTCCCACCGGGGAGCTGTTTTTT. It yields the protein CASSLRGAPTGELFF.

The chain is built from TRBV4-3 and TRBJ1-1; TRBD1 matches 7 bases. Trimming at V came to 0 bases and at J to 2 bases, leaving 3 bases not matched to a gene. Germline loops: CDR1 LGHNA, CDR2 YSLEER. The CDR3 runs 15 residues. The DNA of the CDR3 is TGCGCCAGCAGCCAAGATAGGGGGCTAAACACTGAAGCTTTCTTT. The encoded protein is CASSQDRGLNTEAFF.

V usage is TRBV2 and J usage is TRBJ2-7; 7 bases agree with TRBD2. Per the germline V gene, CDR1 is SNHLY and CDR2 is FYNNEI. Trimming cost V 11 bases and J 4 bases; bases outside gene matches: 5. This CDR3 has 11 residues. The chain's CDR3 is CAAGRAYEQYF. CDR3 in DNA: TGTGCCGCTGGGAGGGCTTACGAGCAGTACTTC.

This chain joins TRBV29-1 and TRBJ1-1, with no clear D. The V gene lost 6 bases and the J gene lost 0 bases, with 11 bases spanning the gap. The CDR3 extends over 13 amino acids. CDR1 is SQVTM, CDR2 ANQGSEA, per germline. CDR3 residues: CSVQTLMNTEAFF. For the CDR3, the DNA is TGCAGCGTGCAGACACTGATGAACACTGAAGCTTTCTTT.

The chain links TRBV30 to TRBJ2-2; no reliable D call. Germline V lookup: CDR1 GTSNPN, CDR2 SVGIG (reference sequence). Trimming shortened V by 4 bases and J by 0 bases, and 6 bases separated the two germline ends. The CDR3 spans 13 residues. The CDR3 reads CAWTEANTGELFF. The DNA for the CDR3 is TGTGCCTGGACTGAGGCGAACACCGGGGAGCTGTTTTTT. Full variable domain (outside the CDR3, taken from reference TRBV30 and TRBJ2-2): SQTIHQWPATLVQPVGSPLSLECTVEGTSNPNLYWYRQAAGRGLQLLFYSVGIGQISSEVPQNLSASRPQDRQFILSSKKLLLSDSGFYLCAWTEANTGELFFGEGSRLTVL.

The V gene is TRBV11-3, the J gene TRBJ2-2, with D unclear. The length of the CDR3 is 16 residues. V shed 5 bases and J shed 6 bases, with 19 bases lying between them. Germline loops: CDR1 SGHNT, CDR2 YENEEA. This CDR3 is CASSNNFFGLSGELFF. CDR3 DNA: TGTGCCAGCAGCAACAACTTCTTTGGGCTCTCCGGGGAGCTGTTTTTT.

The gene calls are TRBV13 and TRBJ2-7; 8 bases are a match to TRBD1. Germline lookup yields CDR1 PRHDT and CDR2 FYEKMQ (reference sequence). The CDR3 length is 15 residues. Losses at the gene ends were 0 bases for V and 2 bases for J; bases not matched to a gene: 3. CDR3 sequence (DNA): TGTGCCAGCAGCTTAGGGGACAGGGACACCTACGAGCAGTACTTC. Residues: CASSLGDRDTYEQYF.

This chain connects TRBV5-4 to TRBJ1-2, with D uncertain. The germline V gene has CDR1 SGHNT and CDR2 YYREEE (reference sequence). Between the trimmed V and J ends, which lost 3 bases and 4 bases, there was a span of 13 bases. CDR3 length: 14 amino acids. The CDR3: CASSSPPGSYGYTF. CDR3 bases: TGTGCCAGCAGCTCCCCCCCGGGGTCCTATGGCTACACCTTC.

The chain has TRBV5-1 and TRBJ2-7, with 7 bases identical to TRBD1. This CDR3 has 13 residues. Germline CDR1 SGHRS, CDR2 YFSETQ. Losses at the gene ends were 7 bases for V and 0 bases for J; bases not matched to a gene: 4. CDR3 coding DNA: TGCGCCAGCTTGGGACAGAACTCCTACGAGCAGTACTTC. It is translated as CASLGQNSYEQYF.

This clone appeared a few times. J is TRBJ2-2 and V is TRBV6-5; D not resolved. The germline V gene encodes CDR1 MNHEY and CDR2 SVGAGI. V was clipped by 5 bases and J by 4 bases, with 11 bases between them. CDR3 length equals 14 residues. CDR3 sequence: CASSPWIGTGELFF. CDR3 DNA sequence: TGTGCCAGCAGTCCCTGGATTGGCACCGGGGAGCTGTTTTTT.

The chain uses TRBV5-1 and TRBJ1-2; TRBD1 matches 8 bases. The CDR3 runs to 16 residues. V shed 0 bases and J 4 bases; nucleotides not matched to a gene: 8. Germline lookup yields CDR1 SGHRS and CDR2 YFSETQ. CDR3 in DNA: TGCGCCAGCAGCTTGGGAGGCTTGGGACAGGTCTATGGCTACACCTTC. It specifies CASSLGGLGQVYGYTF.

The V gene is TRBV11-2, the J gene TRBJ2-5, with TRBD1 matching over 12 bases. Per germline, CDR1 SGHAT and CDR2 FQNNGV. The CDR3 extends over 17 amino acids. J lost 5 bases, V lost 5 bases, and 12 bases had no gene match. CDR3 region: CASSQTLGQGARETQYF. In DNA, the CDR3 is TGTGCCAGCAGCCAAACGCTGGGACAGGGGGCGCGGGAGACCCAGTACTTC.

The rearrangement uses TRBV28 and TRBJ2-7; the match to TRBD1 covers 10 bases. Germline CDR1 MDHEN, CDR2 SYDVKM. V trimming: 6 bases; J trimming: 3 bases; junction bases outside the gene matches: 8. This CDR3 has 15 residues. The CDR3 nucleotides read TGTGCCAGCAGAAAAGAGACAGGGGGCCACTACGAGCAGTACTTC. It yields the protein CASRKETGGHYEQYF.

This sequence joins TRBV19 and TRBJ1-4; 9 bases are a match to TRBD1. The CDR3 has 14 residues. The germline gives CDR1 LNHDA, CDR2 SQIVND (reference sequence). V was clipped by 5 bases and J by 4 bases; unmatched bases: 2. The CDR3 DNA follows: TGTGCCAGTAGTTGGGGACAGGGTAATGAAAAACTGTTTTTT. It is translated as CASSWGQGNEKLFF.

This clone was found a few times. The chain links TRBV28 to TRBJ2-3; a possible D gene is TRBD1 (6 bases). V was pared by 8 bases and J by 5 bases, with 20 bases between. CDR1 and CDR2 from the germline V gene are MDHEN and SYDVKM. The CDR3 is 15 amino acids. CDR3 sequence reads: CASGGHLERIDTQYF. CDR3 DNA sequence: TGTGCCAGCGGGGGACACTTGGAGCGTATAGATACGCAGTATTTT.

CDR3 region: CASTTGVVTQYF. CDR3 DNA sequence: TGTGCCAGCACTACAGGGGTGGTGACCCAGTACTTC. The V gene is TRBV7-2, the J gene TRBJ2-5, with 7 positions matching TRBD1. Germline V CDR1 and CDR2: SGHTA, FQGNSA. The CDR3 loop spans 12 amino acids. V shed 7 bases, J shed 7 bases, and the junction held 6 bases outside the gene matches. The complete variable domain, with remaining parts taken from reference TRBV7-2 and TRBJ2-5, reads GAGVSQSPSNKVTEKGKDVELRCDPISGHTALYWYRQSLGQGLEFLIYFQGNSAPDKSGLPSDRFSAERTGGSVSTLTIQRTQQEDSAVYLCASTTGVVTQYFGPGTRLLVL.

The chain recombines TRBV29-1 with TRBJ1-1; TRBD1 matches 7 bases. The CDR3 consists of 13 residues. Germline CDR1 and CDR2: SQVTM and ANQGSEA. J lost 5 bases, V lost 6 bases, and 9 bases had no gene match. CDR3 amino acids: CSVGIQGGTEAFF. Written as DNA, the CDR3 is TGCAGCGTGGGCATTCAGGGGGGGACTGAAGCTTTCTTT.

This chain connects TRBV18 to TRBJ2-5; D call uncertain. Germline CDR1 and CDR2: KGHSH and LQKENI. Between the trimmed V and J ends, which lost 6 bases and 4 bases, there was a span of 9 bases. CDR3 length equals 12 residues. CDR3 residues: CASSAARETQYF. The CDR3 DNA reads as TGTGCCAGCTCCGCAGCAAGAGAGACCCAGTACTTC.

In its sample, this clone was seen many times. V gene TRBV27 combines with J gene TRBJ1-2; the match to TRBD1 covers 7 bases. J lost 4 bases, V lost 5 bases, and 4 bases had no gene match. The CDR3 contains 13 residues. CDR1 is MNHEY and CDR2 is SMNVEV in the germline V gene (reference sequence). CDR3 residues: CASSRGGPYGYTF. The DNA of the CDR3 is TGTGCCAGCAGTCGAGGGGGCCCCTATGGCTACACCTTC.

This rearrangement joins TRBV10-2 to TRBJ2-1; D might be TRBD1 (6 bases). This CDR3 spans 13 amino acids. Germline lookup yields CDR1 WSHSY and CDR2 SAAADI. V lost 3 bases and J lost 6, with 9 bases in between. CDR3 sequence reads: CASSDQGLNEQFF. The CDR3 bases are TGCGCCAGCAGTGATCAGGGGCTCAATGAGCAGTTCTTC.

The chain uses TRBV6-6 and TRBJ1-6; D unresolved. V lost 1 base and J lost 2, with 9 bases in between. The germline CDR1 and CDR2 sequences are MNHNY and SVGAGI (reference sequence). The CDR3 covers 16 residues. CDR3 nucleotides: TGTGCCAGCAGTTACTTGTTGGGGACCTATAATTCACCCCTCCACTTT. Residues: CASSYLLGTYNSPLHF.

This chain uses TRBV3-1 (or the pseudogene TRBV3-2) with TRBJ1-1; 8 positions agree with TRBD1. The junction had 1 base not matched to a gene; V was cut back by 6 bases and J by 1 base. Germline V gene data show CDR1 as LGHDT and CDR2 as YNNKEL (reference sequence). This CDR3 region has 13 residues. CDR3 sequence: CASRDRGNTEAFF. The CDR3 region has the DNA TGTGCCAGCAGAGACAGGGGGAACACTGAAGCTTTCTTT.

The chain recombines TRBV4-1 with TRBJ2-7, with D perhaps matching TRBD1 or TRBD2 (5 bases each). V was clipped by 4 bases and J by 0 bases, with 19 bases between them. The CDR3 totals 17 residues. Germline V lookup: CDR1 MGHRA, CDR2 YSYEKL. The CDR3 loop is CASSPIFTRDHSYEQYF. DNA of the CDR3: TGCGCCAGCAGCCCAATTTTTACCCGGGACCACTCCTACGAGCAGTACTTC.

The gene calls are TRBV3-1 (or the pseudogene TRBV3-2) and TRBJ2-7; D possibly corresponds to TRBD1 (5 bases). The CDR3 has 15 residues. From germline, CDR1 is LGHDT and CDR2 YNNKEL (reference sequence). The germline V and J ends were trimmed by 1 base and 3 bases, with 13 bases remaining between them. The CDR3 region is CASSQAGRRDYEQYF. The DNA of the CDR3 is TGTGCCAGCAGCCAAGCCGGGCGCAGGGACTACGAGCAGTACTTC.

The CDR3 reads CASSEISNQPQHF. Here the CDR3 DNA reads TGCGCCAGCAGTGAGATAAGCAATCAGCCCCAGCATTTT. The V and J genes are TRBV10-2 and TRBJ1-5; D uncertain. This CDR3 region has 13 residues. Germline loops: CDR1 WSHSY, CDR2 SAAADI. Trimming cost V 2 bases and J 1 base, with 3 bases left between them.

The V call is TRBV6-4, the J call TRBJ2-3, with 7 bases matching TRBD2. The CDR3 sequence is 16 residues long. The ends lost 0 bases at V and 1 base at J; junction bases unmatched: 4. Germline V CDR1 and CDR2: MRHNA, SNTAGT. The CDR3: CASSDSGGVGTDTQYF. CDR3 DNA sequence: TGTGCCAGCAGTGACTCTGGGGGGGTCGGCACAGATACGCAGTATTTT.

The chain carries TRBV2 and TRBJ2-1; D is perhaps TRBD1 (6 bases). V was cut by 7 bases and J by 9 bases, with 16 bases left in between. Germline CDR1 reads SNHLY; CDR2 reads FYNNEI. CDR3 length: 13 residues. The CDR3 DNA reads TGTGCCAGCATAAACCGGGACAAGGGTGAGCAGTTCTTC. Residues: CASINRDKGEQFF.

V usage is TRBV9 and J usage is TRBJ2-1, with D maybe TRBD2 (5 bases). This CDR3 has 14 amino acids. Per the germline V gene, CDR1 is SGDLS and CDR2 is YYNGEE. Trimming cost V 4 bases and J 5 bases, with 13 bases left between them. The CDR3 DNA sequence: TGTGCCAGCAGCCCCGGCGGACTCCACAATGAGCAGTTCTTC. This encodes CASSPGGLHNEQFF.

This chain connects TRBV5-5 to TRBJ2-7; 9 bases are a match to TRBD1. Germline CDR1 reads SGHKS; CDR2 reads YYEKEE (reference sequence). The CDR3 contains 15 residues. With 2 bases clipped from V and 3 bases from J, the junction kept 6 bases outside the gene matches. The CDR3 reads CASSLTTGGSYEQYF. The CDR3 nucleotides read TGTGCCAGCAGCTTAACGACAGGGGGGAGCTACGAGCAGTACTTC.

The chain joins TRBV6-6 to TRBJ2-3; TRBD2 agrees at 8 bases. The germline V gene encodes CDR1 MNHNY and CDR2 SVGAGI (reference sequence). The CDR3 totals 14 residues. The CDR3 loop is CEVGSGMQSDTQYF. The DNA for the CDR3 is TGTGAGGTCGGTAGCGGGATGCAGTCAGATACGCAGTATTTT.

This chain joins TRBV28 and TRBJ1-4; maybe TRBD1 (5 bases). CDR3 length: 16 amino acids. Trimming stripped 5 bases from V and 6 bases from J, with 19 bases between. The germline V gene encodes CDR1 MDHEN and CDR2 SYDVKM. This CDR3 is CASSATLGVGDEKLFF. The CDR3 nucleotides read TGTGCCAGCAGTGCGACGTTGGGGGTAGGAGATGAAAAACTGTTTTTT. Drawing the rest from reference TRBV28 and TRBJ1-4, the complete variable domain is DVKVTQSSRYLVKRTGEKVFLECVQDMDHENMFWYRQDPGLGLRLIYFSYDVKMKEKGDIPEGYSVSREKKERFSLILESASTNQTSMYLCASSATLGVGDEKLFFGSGTQLSVL.